The 4 T cell receptor beta chains below all came from one sample that was sequenced in a study of metastatic and nonmetastatic thyroid tumors. All patients were untreated before thyroid surgery. With MiXCR, TCRdb reprocessed the PCR reads. The table records almost 70,000 clones, about 14% of them present only once. The sample comprised blood. The receptors stem from a male donor with papillary thyroid cancer or a benign thyroid nodule (not recorded which). Some clones in this sample may be carry-over from other donors' samples.

This clone appeared many times. The chain couples TRBV5-4 to TRBJ2-7, with 13 bases identical to TRBD2. The germline V gene has CDR1 SGHNT and CDR2 YYREEE (reference sequence). The junction had 3 bases not matched to a gene; V was cut back by 0 bases and J by 0 bases. The CDR3 is 17 amino acids. The CDR3 bases are TGTGCCAGCAGCTTGGTGGGACTAGCGGGAAACTCCTACGAGCAGTACTTC. Translated, it gives CASSLVGLAGNSYEQYF. Together with reference TRBV5-4 and TRBJ2-7, the CDR3 gives the full variable domain: ETGVTQSPTHLIKTRGQQVTLRCSSQSGHNTVSWYQQALGQGPQFIFQYYREEENGRGNFPPRFSGLQFPNYSSELNVNALELDDSALYLCASSLVGLAGNSYEQYFGPGTRLTVT.

Only one count was recorded for this clone. The rearrangement links TRBV11-3 to TRBJ2-7; a weak D match, TRBD1 (6 bases). This CDR3 has 13 amino acids. With 3 bases removed from V and 6 bases from J, the gap between germline ends came to 12 bases. CDR1 is SGHNT and CDR2 is YENEEA in the germline V gene. The CDR3 nucleotides are TGTGCCAGCAGCTTCACACAGGGATCCGAGCAGTACTTC. Translating it yields CASSFTQGSEQYF.

This clone was seen more than once but under ten times. This could be a read error, since a much larger clone is one nucleotide away. The chain carries TRBV6-1 and TRBJ1-4; D perhaps matches TRBD1 (6 bases). The CDR3 loop spans 15 amino acids. Germline CDR1 is MNHNS and CDR2 is SASEGT. This CDR3 reads CASSSNRVEYEKLLF. Written as DNA, the CDR3 is TGTGCCAGCAGCTCTAACAGGGTCGAATATGAAAAACTGCTTTTT.

This clone was picked up a small number of times. This is likely a read error, given that the CDR3 carries no conserved phenylalanine or tryptophan at its end. Because the CDR3's place on the DNA is in doubt, the DNA is left out and the CDR3 is given as listed by TCRdb. This rearrangement joins TRBV24-1 to TRBJ1-2; TRBD1, the D gene given by the table, was not confirmed from the DNA. The CDR3 spans 10 residues, counting both ends. Germline assignment: CDR1 KGHDR and CDR2 SFDVKD. CDR3 sequence: CATPPSAVGV.